The TCR beta chain under discussion was sequenced for a study of spatial heterogeneity in lung cancer. The overall study: 72 TRACERx patients with early, untreated non-small cell lung cancer donated samples. Taken at a median of approximately 2 years after resection, follow-up PBMC samples underwent sequencing when available.

TCRdb processed the 5' RACE reads anew with MiXCR; each CDR3 protein has one entry. The sample yields about 120,000 distinct CDR3 sequences, 9.5% to 15% seen once. The sample's time point: blood at routine non-recurrence follow-up after resection. Sequencing covered unsorted whole RNA taken from tumor, nontumor lung or frozen PBMC. Of note for this clonotype: The antigen is undetermined.

The study, taken as a whole, reports: Detection of ubiquitous tumor TCRs in blood was higher at resection than follow-up.

Germline-derived CDR1 and CDR2 are MNHNY and SVGAGI (reference sequence). The CDR3 length is 13 residues. V was cut by 6 bases and J by 2 bases, with 11 bases left in between. The receptor was derived from a male donor with early-stage non-small cell lung cancer. The input for sequencing was PBMCs, taken at follow-up. The chain employs TRBV6-6 and TRBJ2-7; D may correspond to TRBD1 or TRBD2 (5 bases each). CDR3 sequence reads: CASRRDPPYEQYF. The CDR3 region has the DNA TGTGCCAGCAGACGGGACCCGCCCTACGAGCAGTACTTC.